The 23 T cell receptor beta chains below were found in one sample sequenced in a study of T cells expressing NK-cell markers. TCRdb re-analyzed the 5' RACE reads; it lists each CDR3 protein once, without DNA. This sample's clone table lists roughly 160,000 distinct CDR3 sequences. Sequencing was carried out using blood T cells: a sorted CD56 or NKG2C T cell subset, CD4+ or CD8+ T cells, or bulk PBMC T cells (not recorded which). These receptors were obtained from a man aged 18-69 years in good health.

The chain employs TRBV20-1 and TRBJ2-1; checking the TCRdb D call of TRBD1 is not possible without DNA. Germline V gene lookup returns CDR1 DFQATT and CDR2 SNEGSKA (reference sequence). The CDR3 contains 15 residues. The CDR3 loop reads CSARDRGGPYNEQFF.

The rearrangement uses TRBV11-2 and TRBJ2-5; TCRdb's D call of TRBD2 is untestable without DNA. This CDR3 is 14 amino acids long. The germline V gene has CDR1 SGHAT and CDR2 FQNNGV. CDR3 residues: CASRDPRAQETQYF.

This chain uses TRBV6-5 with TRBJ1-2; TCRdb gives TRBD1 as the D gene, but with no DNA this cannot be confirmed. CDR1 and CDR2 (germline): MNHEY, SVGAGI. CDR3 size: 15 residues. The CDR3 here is CASSYSSQSGGGYTF.

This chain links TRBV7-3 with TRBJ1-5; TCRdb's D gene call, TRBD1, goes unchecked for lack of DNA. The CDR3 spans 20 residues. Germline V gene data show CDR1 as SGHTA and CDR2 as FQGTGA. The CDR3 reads CASSLNRRSATESYNQPQHF.

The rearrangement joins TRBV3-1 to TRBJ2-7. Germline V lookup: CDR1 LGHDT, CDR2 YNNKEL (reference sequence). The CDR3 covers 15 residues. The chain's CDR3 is CASSQVFGLAVEQYF.

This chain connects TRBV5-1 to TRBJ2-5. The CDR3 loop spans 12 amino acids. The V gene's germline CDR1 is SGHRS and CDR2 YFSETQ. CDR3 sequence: CASSLGFSGLYF.

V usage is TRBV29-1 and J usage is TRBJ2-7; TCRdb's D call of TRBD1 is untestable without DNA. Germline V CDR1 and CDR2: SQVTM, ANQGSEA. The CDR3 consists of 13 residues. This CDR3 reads CSATTGLSYEQYF.

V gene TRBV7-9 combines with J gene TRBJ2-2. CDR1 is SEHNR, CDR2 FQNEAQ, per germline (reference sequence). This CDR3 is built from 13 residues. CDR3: CASSLGLSGELFF. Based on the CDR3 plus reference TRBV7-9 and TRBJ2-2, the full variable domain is DTGVSQNPRHKITKRGQNVTFRCDPISEHNRLYWYRQTLGQGPEFLTYFQNEAQLEKSRLLSDRFSAERPKGSFSTLEIQRTEQGDSAMYLCASSLGLSGELFFGEGSRLTVL.

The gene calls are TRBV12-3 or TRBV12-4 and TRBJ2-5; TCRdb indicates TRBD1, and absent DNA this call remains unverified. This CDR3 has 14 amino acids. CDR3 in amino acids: CASSSGQGKETQYF.

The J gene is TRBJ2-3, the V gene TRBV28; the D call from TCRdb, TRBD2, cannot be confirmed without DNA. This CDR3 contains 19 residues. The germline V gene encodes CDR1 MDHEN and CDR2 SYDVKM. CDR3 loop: CASSPIKRGGPPTTDTQYF.

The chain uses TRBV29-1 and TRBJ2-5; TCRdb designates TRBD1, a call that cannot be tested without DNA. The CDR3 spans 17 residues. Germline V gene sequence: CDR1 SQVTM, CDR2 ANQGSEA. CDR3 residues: CSVEDLRGVGLQETQYF.

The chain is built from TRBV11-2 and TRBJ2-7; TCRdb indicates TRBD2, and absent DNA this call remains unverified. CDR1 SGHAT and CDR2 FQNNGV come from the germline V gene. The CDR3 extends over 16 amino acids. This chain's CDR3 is CASSLDIPSSVYEQYF.

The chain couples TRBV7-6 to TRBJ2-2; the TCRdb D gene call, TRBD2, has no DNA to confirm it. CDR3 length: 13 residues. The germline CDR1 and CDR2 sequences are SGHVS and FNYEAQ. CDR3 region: CASSPGPRGELFF.

CDR3 residues: CASSSPHGDQETQYF. The chain employs TRBV2 and TRBJ2-5. The germline V gene encodes CDR1 SNHLY and CDR2 FYNNEI. The CDR3 sequence is 15 residues long.

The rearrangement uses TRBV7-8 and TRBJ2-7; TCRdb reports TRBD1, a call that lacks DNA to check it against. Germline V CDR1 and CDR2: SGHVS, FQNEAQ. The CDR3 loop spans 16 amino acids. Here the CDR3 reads CASSPQGVRSLHEQYF.

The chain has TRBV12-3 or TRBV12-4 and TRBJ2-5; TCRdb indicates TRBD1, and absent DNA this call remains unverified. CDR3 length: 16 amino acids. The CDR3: CASRPTGTEYQETQYF.

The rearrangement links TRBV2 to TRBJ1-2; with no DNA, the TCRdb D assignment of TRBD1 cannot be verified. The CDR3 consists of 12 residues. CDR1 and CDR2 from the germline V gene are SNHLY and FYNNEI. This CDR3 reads CASRAGIYGYTF. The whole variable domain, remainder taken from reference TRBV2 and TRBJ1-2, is EPEVTQTPSHQVTQMGQEVILRCVPISNHLYFYWYRQILGQKVEFLVSFYNNEISEKSEIFDDQFSVERPDGSNFTLKIRSTKLEDSAMYFCASRAGIYGYTFGSGTRLTVV.

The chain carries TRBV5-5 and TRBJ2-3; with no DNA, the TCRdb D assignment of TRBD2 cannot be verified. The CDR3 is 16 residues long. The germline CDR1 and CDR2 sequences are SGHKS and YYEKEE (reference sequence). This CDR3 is CASSLDLRGGTDTQYF.

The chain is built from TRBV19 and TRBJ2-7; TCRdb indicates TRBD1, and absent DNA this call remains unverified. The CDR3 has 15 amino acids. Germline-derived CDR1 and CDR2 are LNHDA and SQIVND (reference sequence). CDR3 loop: CASSNRTGGAYEQYF.

The CDR3 loop is CASSLDNEKLFF. The genes are TRBV5-1 and TRBJ1-4. The CDR3 spans 12 residues. Germline V gene data show CDR1 as SGHRS and CDR2 as YFSETQ.

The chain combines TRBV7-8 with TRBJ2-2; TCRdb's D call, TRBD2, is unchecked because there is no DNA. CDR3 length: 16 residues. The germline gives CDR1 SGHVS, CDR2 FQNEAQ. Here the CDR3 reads CASSLFLRGGSGELFF.

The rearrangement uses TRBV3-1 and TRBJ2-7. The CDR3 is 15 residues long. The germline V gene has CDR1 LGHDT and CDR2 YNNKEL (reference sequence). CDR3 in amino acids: CASSHAIGPSYEQYF.

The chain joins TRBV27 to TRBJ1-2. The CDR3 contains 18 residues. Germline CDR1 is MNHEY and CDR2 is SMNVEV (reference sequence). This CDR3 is CASSFGPKRPATLYGYTF.